These T cell receptor beta chains were read from a single sample in a study of shared clonotypes between healthy human individuals. Here immunoSEQ multiplex PCR was the method, and the copy in TCRdb shows in-frame clones only, minus some. The table lists more than 2 million clones, approximately 96% of them singletons, with about 0.13% in the top ten. Sequencing used naive CD4+ T cells sorted from blood. Receptor source: a young man in good health. Each CDR3 is given with its conserved first and last residue. A D gene is named only where the DNA matches it firmly. A row's size may be missing; if present it is once, few, many or a size class.

V	J	D	size	CDR3	DNA
TRBV28	TRBJ1-1	-	-	CASSLQGTEAFF	TGTGCCAGCAGCCTACAGGGCACTGAAGCTTTCTTT
TRBV7-2	TRBJ1-1	-	-	CASSLRGDNTEAFF	TGTGCCAGCAGCTTGCGGGGGGATAACACTGAAGCTTTCTTT
TRBV10-3	TRBJ2-3	-	-	CAISESRAIMTTDTQYF	TGTGCCATCAGTGAGTCAAGGGCTATAATGACCACAGATACGCAGTATTTT
TRBV28	TRBJ1-1	-	-	CASSARDVTKAFF	TGTGCCAGCAGTGCCCGGGACGTAACGAAAGCTTTCTTT
TRBV30	TRBJ2-7	TRBD2	-	CAWSAGTSAAYEQYF	TGTGCCTGGAGTGCCGGGACTAGCGCTGCCTACGAGCAGTACTTC
TRBV28	TRBJ1-2	-	-	CASSFSPRQASNYGYTF	TGTGCCAGCAGTTTTTCCCCTCGACAGGCGAGTAACTATGGCTACACCTTC
TRBV11-3	TRBJ1-1	TRBD1	few	CASSLQGADTEAFF	TGTGCCAGCAGCTTACAGGGGGCGGACACTGAAGCTTTCTTT
TRBV15	TRBJ1-6	TRBD1	-	CATSSINRGSSSPLHF	TGTGCCACCAGCAGTATAAACAGGGGGAGTTCTTCACCCCTCCACTTT
TRBV7-2	TRBJ2-1	TRBD1	-	CASSFTGVYNEQFF	TGTGCCAGCAGCTTTACAGGGGTCTACAATGAGCAGTTCTTC
TRBV5-1	TRBJ2-2	TRBD2	-	CASSFYGGSNTGELFF	TGCGCCAGCAGCTTTTACGGGGGGTCGAACACCGGGGAGCTGTTTTTT